The source of this T cell receptor (beta chain) is a study of TIL therapy for anti-PD-1-resistant metastatic lung cancer. Study background: By whole-exome sequencing, median non-synonymous tumor mutation burden was roughly 1.6 mutations per megabase.

The libraries were made with immunoSEQ v3. Each library reached 2 million or so read pairs, or roughly 5-6.5 million at deep level. Produced via immunoSEQ multiplex PCR; TCRdb's table is partial and in-frame only. The sample includes approximately 97,000 clones, just over 65% seen only once; the top ten take about a tenth. V was shortened by 4 bases and J by 3 bases, with 11 bases between the two germline ends. CDR3 length equals 14 residues. Germline CDR1 is SGDLS and CDR2 is YYNGEE. Notes on the study in general: TIL cultures after expansion showed higher clonality and lower diversity than baseline tumor (median about 5.6% vs 31%). Many TIL product clones were absent from baseline tumor, suggesting clonal contraction.

Time point given: pre-treatment sample, taken before nivolumab and TIL therapy. Most excised metastases sampled were pleural nodules or supraclavicular lymph nodes. On this clone itself: The antigen is not known.

The genes are TRBV9 and TRBJ2-1; the D gene is possibly TRBD2 (5 bases). This clonotype was obtained from a person aged 25 to 80 with non-small cell lung cancer. The sample in question was tumor tissue, obtained at baseline. DNA of the CDR3: TGTGCCAGCAGCCCGGACGGGGTCTACAATGAGCAGTTCTTC. It translates to CASSPDGVYNEQFF.